Shown below are 16 T cell receptor beta chains from a single sample sequenced in a study of blood T cells in healthy people across ages. For the second PCR, which ran for 7 to 11 cycles, a sample-barcoded 5' primer and a J-beta primer mix were used. TCRdb passed the 5' RACE reads through MiXCR, listing each CDR3 protein once. Among 1,500,000 or so distinct CDR3 sequences listed, about 42% were seen once. The material sequenced was blood. The receptors were sampled from a woman aged 18-29 years in good health.

The genes are TRBV7-2 and TRBJ2-5; D may be TRBD2 (6 bases). Gene TRBJ2-7 matches the end of the DNA better, so the J call may be wrong. This CDR3 has 14 residues. Per germline, CDR1 SGHTA and CDR2 FQGNSA. CDR3 amino acids: CASSSMGGTYEQYF. The DNA of the CDR3 is TGTGCCAGCAGCTCCATGGGGGGAACCTACGAGCAGTACTTC.

In its sample, this clonotype was seen many times. This chain connects TRBV12-3 or TRBV12-4 to TRBJ1-6; 7 positions agree with TRBD1. The CDR3 has 13 amino acids. V gave up 3 bases and J gave up 11 bases; unmatched junction bases: 4. CDR3 loop: CASSFDRATPLHF. The DNA for the CDR3 is TGTGCCAGCAGTTTCGACAGGGCCACACCCCTCCACTTT.

Only a few counts were recorded for this clonotype. The CDR3: CASRGGTGGFGNQPQHF. As DNA, the CDR3 is TGTGCCAGCAGAGGAGGGACAGGGGGTTTTGGCAATCAGCCCCAGCATTTT. The chain joins TRBV12-3 or TRBV12-4 to TRBJ1-5, with 11 bases that match TRBD1. Trimming took 6 bases from V and 2 from J; bases not matched to a gene: 9. The CDR3 spans 17 residues.

The V and J genes are TRBV20-1 and TRBJ1-4; unclear D gene. The CDR3 loop spans 11 amino acids. The V gene lost 0 bases and the J gene lost 8 bases, with 4 bases spanning the gap. Germline lookup yields CDR1 DFQATT and CDR2 SNEGSKA (reference sequence). The CDR3 DNA reads as TGCAGTGCTAGAGAAATAGAAAAACTGTTTTTT. Amino acid sequence: CSAREIEKLFF.

The chain links TRBV4-1 to TRBJ1-4, with 7 nucleotides matching TRBD1. Germline V gives CDR1 MGHRA, CDR2 YSYEKL. V was clipped by 3 bases and J by 8 bases; unmatched bases: 3. The CDR3 has 13 amino acids. Written as DNA, the CDR3 is TGCGCCAGCAGCCAGACAGGGCAAGAAAAACTGTTTTTT. Translating gives CASSQTGQEKLFF.

The V gene is TRBV10-3, the J gene TRBJ1-5, with D possibly matching TRBD1 (5 bases). The V gene's germline CDR1 is ENHRY and CDR2 SYGVKD. The CDR3 sequence is 13 residues long. Trimming pared 11 bases from V and 0 bases from J, leaving 11 bases between. This CDR3 reads CASGGVSNQPQHF. Written as DNA, the CDR3 is TGTGCCTCCGGGGGAGTTAGCAATCAGCCCCAGCATTTT.

About this clonotype: This may come from a read error, since a much larger clone is one base off. The rearrangement joins TRBV27 to TRBJ2-5; 9 nucleotides line up with TRBD1. Germline CDR1 and CDR2: MNHEY and SMNVEV (reference sequence). Losses at the gene ends were 2 bases for V and 11 bases for J; bases not matched to a gene: 9. The CDR3 is 14 residues long. CDR3 loop: CASSLDRGNNEQYF. CDR3 nucleotide sequence: TGTGCCAGCAGTTTAGACAGGGGGAACAATGAGCAGTACTTC.

The gene calls are TRBV11-2 and TRBJ2-1; D is possibly TRBD2 (5 bases). The CDR3 is 15 amino acids. V lost 2 bases and J lost 6, with 14 bases in between. CDR1 is SGHAT, CDR2 FQNNGV, per germline. CDR3: CASSLFGRLANEQFF. CDR3 nucleotides: TGTGCCAGCAGCTTATTCGGACGGCTAGCCAATGAGCAGTTCTTC.

Only one count was recorded for this clonotype. The chain has TRBV12-3 or TRBV12-4 and TRBJ1-4; 7 nucleotides line up with TRBD1. After removal of 5 bases from V and 2 bases from J, the junction contained 17 bases not matched to a gene. CDR3 length: 19 amino acids. CDR3 sequence reads: CASSPDNRGWRATNEKLFF. The DNA for the CDR3 is TGTGCCAGCAGTCCGGACAACAGGGGATGGCGGGCGACTAATGAAAAACTGTTTTTT.

This clonotype has a handful of counts. The CDR3 sequence: CASTQDRWSQFF. In DNA, the CDR3 is TGTGCCAGCACCCAGGACAGGTGGTCGCAGTTCTTC. This chain connects TRBV6-2 or TRBV6-3 to TRBJ2-1; TRBD1 agrees at 7 bases. The V and J ends lost 7 bases and 12 bases, in that order; junction bases with no gene match: 9. The CDR3 is made up of 12 amino acids. The germline V gene encodes CDR1 MNHEY and CDR2 SVGEGT.

The V and J genes are TRBV20-1 and TRBJ1-2, with no clear D. Per the germline V gene, CDR1 is DFQATT and CDR2 is SNEGSKA (reference sequence). This CDR3 is 10 amino acids long. Trimming left V 0 bases short and J 8 bases short, with 4 bases between. The DNA for the CDR3 is TGCAGTGCTAGAGATGCGGGCTACACCTTC. Translation gives CSARDAGYTF.

The chain uses TRBV12-3 or TRBV12-4 and TRBJ1-5; D remains unclear. The CDR3 is 16 amino acids. Trimming took off 3 bases at V and 0 bases at J, with 12 bases between the two ends. Written as DNA, the CDR3 is TGTGCCAGCAGTTTTTGGGGAGGCCTTAGCAATCAGCCCCAGCATTTT. Its protein is CASSFWGGLSNQPQHF.

This clonotype was picked up a small number of times. The chain uses TRBV6-5 and TRBJ2-7, with D uncertain. The CDR3 totals 14 residues. Germline values: CDR1 MNHEY, CDR2 SVGAGI. V was clipped by 2 bases and J by 2 bases, with 10 bases between them. Here the CDR3 DNA reads TGTGCCAGCAGTTACGCTTACAAGACCTACGAGCAGTACTTC. As protein: CASSYAYKTYEQYF.

This chain links TRBV4-3 with TRBJ2-3, with D unresolved. The CDR3 has 15 residues. The V gene lost 0 bases and the J gene lost 0 bases, with 7 bases spanning the gap. Looked up from germline, CDR1 is LGHNA and CDR2 is YSLEER. CDR3 DNA sequence: TGCGCCAGCAGCCAAGAAGACCAGAGCACAGATACGCAGTATTTT. It translates to CASSQEDQSTDTQYF.

The V gene is TRBV12-3 or TRBV12-4, the J gene TRBJ2-5; D is perhaps TRBD1 or TRBD2 (5 bases each). V was cut by 6 bases and J by 9 bases, with 20 bases left in between. The CDR3 has 14 amino acids. The CDR3 sequence: CASRDDGNLGAQYF. The DNA of the CDR3 is TGTGCCAGCAGAGACGACGGGAACCTAGGGGCCCAGTACTTC.

This chain connects TRBV7-2 to TRBJ1-2, with D uncertain. The CDR3 length is 14 residues. Trimming stripped 0 bases from V and 1 base from J, with 6 bases between. Germline-derived CDR1 and CDR2 are SGHTA and FQGNSA. CDR3 nucleotides: TGTGCCAGCAGCTTAGCCATACTTAACTATGGCTACACCTTC. It translates to CASSLAILNYGYTF.